Below, 24 T cell receptor beta chains from the same sample are listed, as sequenced in a study of blood T cell repertoires in COVID-19. Data came from immunoSEQ multiplex PCR; TCRdb stores just in-frame clones and leaves some out. The sample has over 200,000 clones; 80% to 90% are singletons. What was sequenced was peripheral blood. The receptors here all came from a man aged 18-30 years with active or convalescent COVID-19.

The chain carries TRBV18 and TRBJ2-3, with D maybe TRBD1 (6 bases). Looked up from germline, CDR1 is KGHSH and CDR2 is LQKENI. The CDR3 spans 16 residues. V lost 6 bases to trimming and J lost 7 bases, with 23 bases between them. The chain's CDR3 is CASSRRINREMHTQYF. CDR3 coding DNA: TGTGCCAGCTCGCGCAGAATCAACAGGGAAATGCATACGCAGTATTTT.

The rearrangement joins TRBV6-5 to TRBJ2-7; D is perhaps TRBD1 (6 bases). V lost 6 bases, J lost 3 bases, and 15 bases lay in between. Looked up from germline, CDR1 is MNHEY and CDR2 is SVGAGI. CDR3 length equals 14 residues. As DNA, the CDR3 is TGTGCCAGCAGCCCAGAGACACAGGGCTACGAGCAGTACTTC. As protein: CASSPETQGYEQYF.

The rearrangement uses TRBV5-1 and TRBJ2-7; D gene ambiguous. CDR3 length equals 13 residues. In germline, CDR1 is SGHRS, CDR2 YFSETQ. V was pared by 6 bases and J by 6 bases, with 16 bases between. CDR3 sequence (DNA): TGCGCCAGCAAAAACAGTGACCAAACCGAGCAGTACTTC. Amino acid sequence: CASKNSDQTEQYF.

The rearrangement joins TRBV4-1 to TRBJ2-6, with D unresolved. V was shortened by 3 bases and J by 0 bases, with 3 bases between the two germline ends. CDR3 size: 14 residues. Germline CDR1 is MGHRA and CDR2 is YSYEKL. The DNA for the CDR3 is TGCGCCAGCAGCCACAACTCTGGGGCCAACGTCCTGACTTTC. Translated: CASSHNSGANVLTF.

This clone was counted a single time. The rearrangement links TRBV15 to TRBJ2-7; maybe TRBD1 (6 bases). The CDR3 consists of 13 residues. V gave up 7 bases and J gave up 5 bases, with 15 bases separating them. In germline, CDR1 is LNHNV, CDR2 YYDKDF (reference sequence). As DNA, the CDR3 is TGTGCCACCAACTCACAGGGCTCGGACGAGCAGTACTTC. Translated, it gives CATNSQGSDEQYF.

J is TRBJ2-3 and V is TRBV9; TRBD1 agrees at 9 bases. There are 14 residues in the CDR3. Germline V lookup: CDR1 SGDLS, CDR2 YYNGEE. The junction had 4 bases not matched to a gene; V was cut back by 5 bases and J by 3 bases. In DNA, the CDR3 is TGTGCCAGCAGTGACAGGGGGGGGACAGATACGCAGTATTTT. It is translated as CASSDRGGTDTQYF.

This rearrangement joins TRBV3-1 (or the pseudogene TRBV3-2) to TRBJ2-5; possibly TRBD2 for D (6 bases). Germline V CDR1 and CDR2: LGHDT, YNNKEL (reference sequence). The CDR3 has 14 amino acids. Trimming removed 3 bases from V and 5 bases from J, with 13 bases in between. The CDR3: CASSHTRGRETQYF. DNA for the CDR3: TGTGCCAGCAGCCATACGCGTGGGAGGGAGACCCAGTACTTC.

This chain connects TRBV6-5 to TRBJ2-7, with 7 bases aligning to TRBD1. The CDR3 is made up of 13 amino acids. The germline gives CDR1 MNHEY, CDR2 SVGAGI. With V trimmed by 6 bases and J by 6 bases, 8 bases remained unmatched. The CDR3, as DNA: TGTGCCAGCAGCCGGAGACAGGGTTCCGAGCAGTACTTC. Amino acids: CASSRRQGSEQYF.

The chain recombines TRBV11-2 with TRBJ1-1, with TRBD1 matching over 7 bases. Trimming took 5 bases from V and 0 from J; bases not matched to a gene: 15. Per germline, CDR1 SGHAT and CDR2 FQNNGV. CDR3 size: 18 residues. The CDR3 DNA follows: TGTGCCAGCAGCCACCCATGGGGACAGTTAAACATGAACACTGAAGCTTTCTTT. Translating it yields CASSHPWGQLNMNTEAFF.

The genes are TRBV7-9 and TRBJ1-2; maybe TRBD1 (6 bases). Germline CDR1 is SEHNR and CDR2 is FQNEAQ (reference sequence). The V gene lost 4 bases and the J gene lost 3 bases, with 15 bases spanning the gap. The CDR3 runs 15 residues. CDR3 in DNA: TGTGCCAGCAGCTCACAACAGGGATATTACTATGGCTACACCTTC. It encodes CASSSQQGYYYGYTF.

The genes are TRBV23-1 and TRBJ2-7, with D possibly being TRBD1 (7 bases). TRBV23-1 counts as an open reading frame of uncertain function. This CDR3 has 17 amino acids. Between the trimmed V and J ends, which lost 0 bases and 2 bases, there was a span of 17 bases. CDR3 amino acids: CASSQSQGGQRTYEQYF. In nucleotides, the CDR3 is TGCGCCAGCAGTCAATCTCAGGGGGGACAACGTACCTACGAGCAGTACTTC.

The chain couples TRBV6-5 to TRBJ1-1, with a weak D call TRBD1 (5 bases). Between the trimmed V and J ends, which lost 7 bases and 1 base, there was a span of 16 bases. Germline-derived CDR1 and CDR2 are MNHEY and SVGAGI. This CDR3 spans 15 amino acids. This CDR3 is CASTNAGGKNTEAFF. CDR3 nucleotide sequence: TGTGCCAGCACAAACGCCGGGGGAAAGAACACTGAAGCTTTCTTT.

V is TRBV5-4 and J is TRBJ2-7; 7 bases line up with TRBD2. The CDR3 loop spans 12 amino acids. In germline, CDR1 is SGHNT, CDR2 YYREEE (reference sequence). V was pared by 4 bases and J by 7 bases, with 5 bases of the junction left unmatched. This CDR3 is CASSPFGGEQYF. CDR3 bases: TGTGCCAGCAGCCCATTCGGGGGGGAGCAGTACTTC. Supplemented by reference TRBV5-4 and TRBJ2-7, the full variable domain reads ETGVTQSPTHLIKTRGQQVTLRCSSQSGHNTVSWYQQALGQGPQFIFQYYREEENGRGNFPPRFSGLQFPNYSSELNVNALELDDSALYLCASSPFGGEQYFGPGTRLTVT.

The chain employs TRBV10-3 and TRBJ2-3; weak D call: TRBD2 (6 bases). CDR1 and CDR2 (germline): ENHRY, SYGVKD. The ends were cut back, 4 bases at V and 4 bases at J, with 15 bases in the middle. The CDR3 has 15 amino acids. CDR3 sequence reads: CAISGTGVFADTQYF. CDR3 DNA: TGTGCCATCAGTGGGACGGGAGTGTTTGCAGATACGCAGTATTTT.

V gene TRBV28 combines with J gene TRBJ1-1, with D perhaps TRBD1 (6 bases). The germline V gene has CDR1 MDHEN and CDR2 SYDVKM. V lost 7 bases to trimming and J lost 4 bases, with 13 bases between them. CDR3 size: 13 residues. The chain's CDR3 is CASIQGRGTEAFF. The CDR3 DNA sequence: TGTGCCAGCATACAGGGCAGGGGCACTGAAGCTTTCTTT.

The rearrangement uses TRBV3-1 (or the pseudogene TRBV3-2) and TRBJ1-5; D unclear. Germline V CDR1 and CDR2: LGHDT, YNNKEL (reference sequence). Trimming pared 2 bases from V and 10 bases from J, leaving 9 bases between. There are 12 residues in the CDR3. This CDR3 reads CASSQTAGPQHF. The CDR3 DNA reads TGTGCCAGCAGCCAAACCGCGGGACCCCAGCATTTT.

Note on this clone: Other DNA sequences in the same sample also yield this CDR3. V is TRBV30 and J is TRBJ1-1, with unresolved D. The CDR3 extends over 12 amino acids. Deletions cut 3 bases from V and 4 bases from J, with 9 bases between. From germline, CDR1 is GTSNPN and CDR2 SVGIG (reference sequence). CDR3 DNA: TGTGCCTGGAGCCCCGCGGGCACTGAAGCTTTCTTT. Translated, it gives CAWSPAGTEAFF.

The rearrangement joins TRBV7-2 to TRBJ2-7; 10 bases map to TRBD2. Germline assignment: CDR1 SGHTA and CDR2 FQGNSA. CDR3 length: 17 amino acids. Trimming took 5 bases from V and 5 from J; bases not matched to a gene: 15. DNA of the CDR3: TGTGCCAGCAGCCGCCAGGCTAGCGGGAGTGTGTCCCACGAGCAGTACTTC. It yields the protein CASSRQASGSVSHEQYF.

The V call is TRBV6-2 or TRBV6-3, the J call TRBJ1-2; 7 nucleotides align to TRBD1. This CDR3 region has 17 residues. CDR1 and CDR2 from the germline V gene are MNHEY and SVGEGT. Losses at the gene ends were 6 bases for V and 0 bases for J; bases not matched to a gene: 13. The CDR3 reads CASSLYDRVRANYGYTF. DNA of the CDR3: TGTGCCAGCAGCCTATACGACAGGGTTCGAGCTAACTATGGCTACACCTTC.

The V gene is TRBV14, the J gene TRBJ1-1; 7 nucleotides agree with TRBD1. Trimming cost V 3 bases and J 6 bases; bases outside gene matches: 10. The CDR3 covers 15 residues. The germline V gene has CDR1 SGHDN and CDR2 FVKESK. In DNA, the CDR3 is TGTGCCAGCAGCCAGGCCGGTCGGAGGGGGCCTGAAGCTTTCTTT. Amino acid sequence: CASSQAGRRGPEAFF. Complete variable domain (other parts from reference TRBV14 and TRBJ1-1): EAGVTQFPSHSVIEKGQTVTLRCDPISGHDNLYWYRRVMGKEIKFLLHFVKESKQDESGMPNNRFLAERTGGTYSTLKVQPAELEDSGVYFCASSQAGRRGPEAFFGQGTRLTVV.

The chain joins TRBV5-4 to TRBJ1-1; the match to TRBD1 covers 7 bases. CDR1 SGHNT and CDR2 YYREEE come from the germline V gene (reference sequence). CDR3 length: 13 amino acids. V dropped 7 bases and J dropped 6; count of bases not matched to a gene: 9. This chain's CDR3 is CASLARGDAEAFF. CDR3 coding DNA: TGTGCCAGCCTGGCCAGGGGGGACGCTGAAGCTTTCTTT.

This sequence joins TRBV4-2 and TRBJ2-1; 7 nucleotides match TRBD2. CDR1 is LGHNA, CDR2 YNFKEQ, per germline. The V segment lost 0 bases and the J segment 4 bases; nucleotides outside the gene matches: 6. The CDR3 spans 16 residues. CDR3 sequence: CASSQDQRDRYNEQFF. The CDR3 DNA is TGTGCCAGCAGCCAAGACCAGCGGGATAGATACAATGAGCAGTTCTTC.

This sequence joins TRBV9 and TRBJ1-4; 7 bases line up with TRBD1. This CDR3 has 15 amino acids. Losses at the gene ends were 3 bases for V and 0 bases for J; bases not matched to a gene: 2. Germline lookup yields CDR1 SGDLS and CDR2 YYNGEE. CDR3 in DNA: TGTGCCAGCAGCGACAGGGGAGCAACTAATGAAAAACTGTTTTTT. It is translated as CASSDRGATNEKLFF.

This clone was detected only a few times. The chain is built from TRBV27 and TRBJ2-5; TRBD2 is a possible D gene (6 bases). V was cut by 2 bases and J by 6 bases, with 22 bases left in between. Germline values: CDR1 MNHEY, CDR2 SMNVEV (reference sequence). The CDR3 length is 17 residues. The CDR3 protein is CASSLMRGMGREKTQYF. CDR3 DNA sequence: TGTGCCAGCAGTTTAATGCGGGGAATGGGGCGGGAAAAGACCCAGTACTTC.